The 7 T cell receptor beta chains reported below all come from one sample, sequenced in a study of OX40 agonist ivuxolimab in advanced cancers. Method: immunoSEQ multiplex PCR; TCRdb's copy keeps in-frame clones and lacks some. The sample lists about 48,000 clones, about 83% seen once, with approximately 1.1% in the top ten. The specimen was CD4+ or CD8+ T cells sorted from blood, collected in a trial of the OX40 agonist ivuxolimab. Receptors were obtained from an adult with an advanced solid tumor such as melanoma, head and neck, liver or kidney cancer.

This clone was seen once. The rearrangement links TRBV6-5 to TRBJ1-6, with 7 bases that match TRBD1. Germline CDR1 reads MNHEY; CDR2 reads SVGAGI. This CDR3 comprises 15 residues. The trim removed 0 bases at V and 13 bases at J, leaving 9 bases unmatched. In nucleotides, the CDR3 is TGTGCCAGCAGTTACTCCCTGGACAGGCTCTACCCCCTCCACTTT. It yields the protein CASSYSLDRLYPLHF.

The chain combines TRBV19 with TRBJ2-3; 8 nucleotides match TRBD1. Germline CDR1 is LNHDA and CDR2 is SQIVND (reference sequence). The CDR3 covers 14 residues. J lost 4 bases, V lost 6 bases, and 6 bases had no gene match. The DNA for the CDR3 is TGTGCCAGTAGCCCTAAGACAGGGGCAGATACGCAGTATTTT. This codes for CASSPKTGADTQYF.

The CDR3 reads CASSWGTSGGPTSQYF. Here the CDR3 DNA reads TGCGCCAGCAGCTGGGGGACTAGCGGGGGCCCAACGTCCCAGTACTTC. The rearrangement links TRBV5-1 to TRBJ2-5, with 14 bases aligning to TRBD2. Looked up from germline, CDR1 is SGHRS and CDR2 is YFSETQ. The V gene end was trimmed by 3 bases and the J gene end by 9 bases; junction bases not matched to a gene: 10. The length of the CDR3 is 16 residues.

This chain connects TRBV19 to TRBJ1-5, with D uncertain. The CDR3 is 14 residues long. V was cut by 6 bases and J by 0 bases, with 9 bases left in between. Germline CDR1 and CDR2: LNHDA and SQIVND (reference sequence). CDR3 region: CASRADYSNQPQHF. The DNA for the CDR3 is TGTGCCAGTAGAGCCGATTATAGCAATCAGCCCCAGCATTTT.

The chain employs TRBV7-9 and TRBJ1-4, with D possibly TRBD1 on 5 matching bases. V was trimmed by 6 bases and J by 5 bases, leaving 16 bases between them. This CDR3 is 15 amino acids long. Germline-derived CDR1 and CDR2 are SEHNR and FQNEAQ (reference sequence). CDR3 bases: TGTGCCAGCAGACTTACCGGGACGGCGAATGAAAAACTGTTTTTT. Residues: CASRLTGTANEKLFF.

The rearrangement uses TRBV29-1 and TRBJ1-2, with a tentative D call TRBD1 (5 bases). Germline V gives CDR1 SQVTM, CDR2 ANQGSEA. The CDR3 has 10 amino acids. V lost 1 base, J lost 8 bases, and 5 bases lay in between. CDR3 in DNA: TGCAGCGTTGAAGGGGGGGGCTACACCTTC. Encoded protein: CSVEGGGYTF.

A single count supports this clone. The chain employs TRBV15 and TRBJ2-1, with 8 bases aligning to TRBD2. The V and J ends lost 3 bases and 7 bases, in that order; junction bases with no gene match: 14. The germline gives CDR1 LNHNV, CDR2 YYDKDF (reference sequence). The CDR3 is 17 residues long. CDR3 loop: CATSSPGRGGARNEQFF. The CDR3 nucleotides are TGTGCCACCAGCAGTCCCGGACGGGGGGGGGCCCGGAATGAGCAGTTCTTC.